The 2 T cell receptor beta chains presented below share a single source sample, sequenced in a study of T cells in narcolepsy. Sequencing used immunoSEQ multiplex PCR; TCRdb keeps in-frame clones, though not all of them. The top ten hold 2.6% of the sample, which has some 30,000 clones, around 83% seen once. What was sequenced was CD45RA- memory CD4+ T cells from PBMCs. These receptors all stem from a human donor with narcolepsy.

DNA of the CDR3: TGTGCCAGCAGCTCCGGGGAGCCCTACGAGCAGTACTTC. Its protein is CASSSGEPYEQYF. The chain couples TRBV7-6 to TRBJ2-5, with TRBD2 as a possible D gene (5 bases). The end of the DNA is better explained by TRBJ2-7, so the J call may be wrong. Germline CDR1 reads SGHVS; CDR2 reads FNYEAQ. The CDR3 contains 13 residues.

The gene calls are TRBV7-2 and TRBJ2-5; 7 bases are a match to TRBD1. CDR3 length: 15 amino acids. V shed 2 bases, J shed 2 bases, and the junction held 5 bases outside the gene matches. Germline V lookup: CDR1 SGHTA, CDR2 FQGNSA. The DNA for the CDR3 is TGTGCCAGCAGCTTAAATGGGGGACAGCAAGAGACCCAGTACTTC. Protein sequence: CASSLNGGQQETQYF.